This entry is about one T cell receptor (beta chain). This clonotype was seen a handful of times. Its binding antigen is unknown. No base quality values were provided; no much bigger clone lies one nucleotide off. The data were taken from a study of Graves' ophthalmopathy and Graves' hyperthyroidism (dated by TCRdb to 2016 to 2018). About the investigation overall: Stable hyperthyroidism was defined as no progression to ophthalmopathy within 18 months of follow-up. The study used signatures of the TCR beta repertoire to tell Graves' ophthalmopathy apart from Graves' hyperthyroidism and to predict which patients would progress to ophthalmopathy. In total, some 130 blood samples were TCR-sequenced: 40 to 45 ophthalmopathy, roughly 80 hyperthyroidism and some 17 hyperthyroidism-to-ophthalmopathy patients. A discovery set of 90 to 100 patients (around 44 ophthalmopathy, 55 to 60 stable hyperthyroidism) was enrolled to explore V-J signatures distinguishing ophthalmopathy from hyperthyroidism. An independent validation cohort comprised 18 hyperthyroidism patients and 15 to 17 patients who later progressed from hyperthyroidism to ophthalmopathy. In six or seven hyperthyroidism patients, the T-cell repertoires found in thyroid tissue were compared with those found in blood. Following sampling, methimazole starting at 30 mg daily was administered to hyperthyroidism patients, and high-dose intravenous methylprednisolone was administered to ophthalmopathy patients.

Patients with hyperthyroidism were aged 18 to 65 years, had been newly diagnosed, and had a disease duration of less than 2 months. Patients with other autoimmune diseases, uncontrolled infections, pregnancy or lactation were excluded from the study. Clinical symptoms, serum thyroxine, TRAb, thyroid ultrasound and orbital computed tomography were used for diagnosis. Trizol reagent was used to extract the total RNA, and its quality was then checked on an Agilent 2100 Bioanalyzer. For repertoire sequencing, the TCR beta CDR3 regions were amplified from RNA transcripts. The first round was an RT-PCR using HTBI primers with the Qiagen OneStep RT-PCR kit, and this first round was followed by a second-round multiplex PCR, then size selection and purification. Libraries were sequenced on an Illumina HiSeq2000 using paired-end 100 bp reads. On the study's bioinformatics: Reads were processed with SOAPnuke, discarding reads with adapters, uncalled bases, mean Phred below 15, or no exact constant-primer or identifier match. COPE v1.2.5 was used to merge high-quality paired reads. Unique nucleotide sequences were defined as clonotypes and aligned to IMGT TRB V, D and J references using MiTCR v1.1. The analysis was limited to V-J combinations with a frequency above 0.0001, which together covered more than 98% of repertoires. A TCR clonal expansion and chaos score per V-J combination was defined as the ratio of F50 clonal expansion to chaos observed in the TCRdist matrix. Features were reduced by Welch's t-statistics and random forest to 10 to 15 V-J combinations, which fed a naive Bayes classifier. The Morisita-Horn index was used to measure how similar the thyroid and blood repertoires were. TCRdb's own reprocessing of the public reads used fastp at Q25 and MiXCR and kept productive beta chains. Rows with a matching CDR3 protein are joined into one entry that keeps the most common DNA and genes. The V and J calls shown here were made by TCRdb, not taken from the authors' results. The sample records a few hundred thousand distinct CDR3 sequences, less than 40% of which are singletons. Approximately 4.1% of the sample lies in the top ten.

The investigation overall reported the following: In validation, the model predicted ophthalmopathy progression with 55% to 71% sensitivity and about 73% specificity; roughly 12 predicted patients were CT-confirmed with GO in a median of around 6 months. Most expanded thyroid clonotypes with a frequency above 0.001 also appeared in blood, which suggests that blood repertoires may reflect the immune response in the thyroid. Sample size was not predetermined statistically, and investigators were not blinded to group allocation. In cross-validation, the 13-signature model distinguished ophthalmopathy from stable hyperthyroidism with 87.88% sensitivity and 81% to 82% specificity, while in the test set the corresponding values were approximately 80% and 75%.

This TCR was sampled from an adult man with Graves' hyperthyroidism. The material sequenced was peripheral blood or thyroid tissue (not recorded which).

Here is the DNA: TGTGCCAGCAGCGAGATGGAAGGGGGCACAGATACGCAGTATTTT. Its amino acids are CASSEMEGGTDTQYF. Here the chain combines TRBV9 and TRBJ1-5; a tentative D match to TRBD1 spans 5 bases. The DNA end is a closer match to TRBJ2-3, so the J assignment may be wrong. Sequences SGDLS (CDR1) and YYNGEE (CDR2) are obtained from the germline V gene. Taken from cysteine to phenylalanine, the CDR3 has 15 residues. Only the CDR3 DNA stays, 45 bases, in frame from base 1.